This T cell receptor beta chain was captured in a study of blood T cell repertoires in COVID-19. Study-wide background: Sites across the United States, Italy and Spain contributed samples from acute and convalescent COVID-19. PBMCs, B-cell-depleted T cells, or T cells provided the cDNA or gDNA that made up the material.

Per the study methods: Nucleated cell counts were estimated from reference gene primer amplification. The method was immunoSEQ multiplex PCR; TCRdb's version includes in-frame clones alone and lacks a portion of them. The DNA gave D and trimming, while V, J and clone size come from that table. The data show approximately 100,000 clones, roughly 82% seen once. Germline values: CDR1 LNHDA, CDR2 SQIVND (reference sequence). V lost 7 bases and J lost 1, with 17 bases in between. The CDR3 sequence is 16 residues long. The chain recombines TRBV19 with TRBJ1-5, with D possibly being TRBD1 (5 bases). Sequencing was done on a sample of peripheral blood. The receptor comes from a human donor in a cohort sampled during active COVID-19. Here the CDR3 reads CASTPRGGVSNQPQHF. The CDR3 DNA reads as TGTGCCAGTACCCCAAGGGGAGGCGTAAGCAATCAGCCCCAGCATTTT.